A selection of T cell receptor beta chains follows, all from one sample in a study of cytomegalovirus exposure and HLA in healthy donors. This table comes from immunoSEQ multiplex PCR, and its TCRdb copy is limited to in-frame clones, with some not included. The data hold about 170,000 clones, with around 78% observed a single time. Sequenced: PBMCs. These receptors all come from a woman aged 25 to 39 in good health and CMV-seropositive. The CDR3 runs from the conserved cysteine through the conserved F or W. Each record gives: J gene, D gene, clone size, V gene, CDR3 protein, CDR3 DNA. The D gene is left open where the match is weak. Some rows mark clone size as missing; the rest say once, few, many or name a class of expanded clone.

J gene: TRBJ2-7
D gene: -
clone size: once
V gene: TRBV19
CDR3 protein: CATHPGGIPYEQYF
CDR3 DNA: TGTGCCACCCACCCGGGGGGCATTCCCTACGAGCAGTACTTC

J gene: TRBJ1-1
D gene: -
clone size: -
V gene: TRBV2
CDR3 protein: CASSDNGGLNTEAFF
CDR3 DNA: TGTGCCAGCAGTGACAACGGGGGGTTGAACACTGAAGCTTTCTTT

J gene: TRBJ1-1
D gene: -
clone size: -
V gene: TRBV29-1
CDR3 protein: CSSSTRQALNTEAFF
CDR3 DNA: TGCAGCTCCTCAACTCGACAGGCCTTGAACACTGAAGCTTTCTTT

J gene: TRBJ2-2
D gene: -
clone size: -
V gene: TRBV4-3
CDR3 protein: CASSQGRQVTGELFF
CDR3 DNA: TGCGCCAGCAGCCAAGGGCGTCAGGTCACCGGGGAGCTGTTTTTT

J gene: TRBJ1-1
D gene: -
clone size: -
V gene: TRBV5-1
CDR3 protein: CASSPGLLPKNTEAFF
CDR3 DNA: TGCGCCAGCAGCCCAGGACTTCTACCGAAGAACACTGAAGCTTTCTTT

J gene: TRBJ1-1
D gene: -
clone size: few
V gene: TRBV25-1
CDR3 protein: CASSALTEAFF
CDR3 DNA: TGTGCCAGCAGTGCTCTAACTGAAGCTTTCTTT

J gene: TRBJ1-3
D gene: -
clone size: -
V gene: TRBV6-5
CDR3 protein: CASKPTVHSGNTIYF
CDR3 DNA: TGTGCCAGCAAGCCTACGGTCCACTCTGGAAACACCATATATTTT

J gene: TRBJ2-7
D gene: -
clone size: -
V gene: TRBV5-1
CDR3 protein: CASSSSSSTLSYEQYF
CDR3 DNA: TGCGCCAGCAGCTCGAGTTCATCAACTCTCTCCTACGAGCAGTACTTC

J gene: TRBJ1-6
D gene: -
clone size: -
V gene: TRBV7-9
CDR3 protein: CASSLDGSSYNSPLHF
CDR3 DNA: TGTGCCAGCAGCTTAGACGGGAGCTCCTATAATTCACCCCTCCACTTT

J gene: TRBJ2-1
D gene: -
clone size: -
V gene: TRBV7-2
CDR3 protein: CASSLVGEGGHNEQFF
CDR3 DNA: TGTGCCAGCAGCTTAGTCGGGGAAGGGGGTCACAATGAGCAGTTCTTC

J gene: TRBJ2-7
D gene: TRBD1
clone size: -
V gene: TRBV25-1
CDR3 protein: CASSDSDRSAYEQYF
CDR3 DNA: TGTGCCAGCAGTGATTCGGACAGGAGCGCCTACGAGCAGTACTTC

J gene: TRBJ1-2
D gene: TRBD1
clone size: -
V gene: TRBV19
CDR3 protein: CASSQGASYGYTF
CDR3 DNA: TGTGCCAGTAGCCAGGGGGCGTCCTATGGCTACACCTTC

J gene: TRBJ1-1
D gene: -
clone size: -
V gene: TRBV5-1
CDR3 protein: CASSETGTEAFF
CDR3 DNA: TGCGCCAGCAGCGAGACCGGGACTGAAGCTTTCTTT

J gene: TRBJ1-2
D gene: -
clone size: -
V gene: TRBV5-4
CDR3 protein: CASSLASGAVWYGYTF
CDR3 DNA: TGTGCCAGCAGCTTGGCAAGTGGGGCGGTGTGGTATGGCTACACCTTC

J gene: TRBJ1-2
D gene: -
clone size: -
V gene: TRBV10-2
CDR3 protein: CASSGRVGGSRYGYTF
CDR3 DNA: TGCGCCAGCAGTGGGAGAGTGGGGGGGTCCCGCTATGGCTACACCTTC

J gene: TRBJ1-2
D gene: TRBD1
clone size: -
V gene: TRBV10-3
CDR3 protein: CAISGPGQGGMDYGYAF
CDR3 DNA: TGTGCCATCAGTGGCCCGGGACAGGGGGGTATGGACTATGGCTACGCCTTC

J gene: TRBJ1-1
D gene: TRBD1
clone size: -
V gene: TRBV2
CDR3 protein: CASSADRDTEAFF
CDR3 DNA: TGTGCCAGCAGCGCTGACAGGGACACTGAAGCTTTCTTT

J gene: TRBJ1-2
D gene: -
clone size: -
V gene: TRBV28
CDR3 protein: CASRYRAGYGYTF
CDR3 DNA: TGTGCCAGCAGATACAGGGCTGGCTATGGCTACACCTTC

J gene: TRBJ1-1
D gene: TRBD1
clone size: -
V gene: TRBV19
CDR3 protein: CASSTYAGGSVNTEAFF
CDR3 DNA: TGTGCCAGTAGTACGTACGCAGGGGGCTCGGTGAACACTGAAGCTTTCTTT

J gene: TRBJ2-5
D gene: -
clone size: -
V gene: TRBV6-5
CDR3 protein: CASSSGGWGPQETQYF
CDR3 DNA: TGTGCCAGCAGTTCTGGCGGGTGGGGGCCCCAAGAGACCCAGTACTTC

J gene: TRBJ1-5
D gene: TRBD1
clone size: -
V gene: TRBV19
CDR3 protein: CASSNRDRPNQPQHF
CDR3 DNA: TGTGCCAGTAGCAACCGGGACAGGCCAAATCAGCCCCAGCATTTT

J gene: TRBJ2-7
D gene: -
clone size: -
V gene: TRBV30
CDR3 protein: CAWSTGPYEQYF
CDR3 DNA: TGTGCCTGGAGTACAGGGCCCTACGAGCAGTACTTC

J gene: TRBJ2-7
D gene: TRBD2
clone size: -
V gene: TRBV5-1
CDR3 protein: CASSLMRGGPYEQYF
CDR3 DNA: TGCGCCAGCAGCTTGATGCGGGGGGGGCCCTACGAGCAGTACTTC

J gene: TRBJ1-1
D gene: -
clone size: few
V gene: TRBV5-6
CDR3 protein: CASSLEYREAFF
CDR3 DNA: TGTGCCAGCAGCTTGGAGTACAGGGAAGCTTTCTTT

J gene: TRBJ1-2
D gene: -
clone size: -
V gene: TRBV10-3
CDR3 protein: CAISDVARTALTNYGYTF
CDR3 DNA: TGTGCCATCAGTGATGTCGCGCGGACAGCTTTAACTAACTATGGCTACACCTTC

J gene: TRBJ1-2
D gene: -
clone size: -
V gene: TRBV6-1
CDR3 protein: CASRQLREGTF
CDR3 DNA: TGTGCCAGCAGACAACTCAGGGAGGGGACCTTC

J gene: TRBJ2-1
D gene: -
clone size: -
V gene: TRBV9
CDR3 protein: CASSVGGPDNEQFF
CDR3 DNA: TGTGCCAGCAGCGTAGGGGGCCCAGACAATGAGCAGTTCTTC

J gene: TRBJ1-3
D gene: -
clone size: -
V gene: TRBV7-6
CDR3 protein: CASSFSCSGNTIYF
CDR3 DNA: TGTGCCAGCAGCTTTTCATGCTCTGGAAACACCATATATTTT

J gene: TRBJ2-1
D gene: -
clone size: -
V gene: TRBV5-1
CDR3 protein: CASSLGLKNEQFF
CDR3 DNA: TGCGCCAGCAGCCTGGGACTGAAAAATGAGCAGTTCTTC

J gene: TRBJ2-5
D gene: -
clone size: -
V gene: TRBV11-2
CDR3 protein: CASSFLRWGDQYF
CDR3 DNA: TGTGCCAGCAGCTTCCTTCGTTGGGGAGACCAGTACTTC

J gene: TRBJ1-1
D gene: TRBD1
clone size: -
V gene: TRBV7-2
CDR3 protein: CASSLWTGDTEAFF
CDR3 DNA: TGTGCCAGCAGCTTATGGACAGGGGATACTGAAGCTTTCTTT

J gene: TRBJ2-6
D gene: -
clone size: once
V gene: TRBV5-1
CDR3 protein: CASSLPLASSGSGANVLTF
CDR3 DNA: TGCGCCAGCAGCTTACCCCTGGCTAGCAGTGGCTCTGGGGCCAACGTCCTGACTTTC